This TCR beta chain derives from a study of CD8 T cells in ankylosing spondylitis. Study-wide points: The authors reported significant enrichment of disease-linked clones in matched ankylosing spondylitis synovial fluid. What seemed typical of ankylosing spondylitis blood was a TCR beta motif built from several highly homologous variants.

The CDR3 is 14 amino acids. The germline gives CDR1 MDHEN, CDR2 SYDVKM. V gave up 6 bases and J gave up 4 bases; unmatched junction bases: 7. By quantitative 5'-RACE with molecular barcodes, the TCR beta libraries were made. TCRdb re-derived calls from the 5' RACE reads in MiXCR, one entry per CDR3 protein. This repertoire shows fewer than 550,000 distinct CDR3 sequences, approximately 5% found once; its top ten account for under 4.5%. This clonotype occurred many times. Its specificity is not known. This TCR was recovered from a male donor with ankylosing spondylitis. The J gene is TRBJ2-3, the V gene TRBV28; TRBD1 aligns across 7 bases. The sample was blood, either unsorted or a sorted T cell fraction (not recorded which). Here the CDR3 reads CASSPGGEADTQYF. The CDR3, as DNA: TGTGCCAGCAGCCCAGGGGGAGAGGCAGATACGCAGTATTTT.